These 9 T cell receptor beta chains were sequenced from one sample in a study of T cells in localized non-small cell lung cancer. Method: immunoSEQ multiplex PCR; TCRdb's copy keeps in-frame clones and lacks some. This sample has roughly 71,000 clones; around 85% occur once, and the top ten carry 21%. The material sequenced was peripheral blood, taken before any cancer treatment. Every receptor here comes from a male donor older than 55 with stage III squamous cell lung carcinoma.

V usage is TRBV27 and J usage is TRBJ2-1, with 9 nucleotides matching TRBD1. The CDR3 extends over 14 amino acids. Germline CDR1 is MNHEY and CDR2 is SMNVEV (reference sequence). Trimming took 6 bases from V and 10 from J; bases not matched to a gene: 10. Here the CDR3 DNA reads TGTGCCAGCAGGAACTCGGGACAGGGAAGCGAGCAGTTCTTC. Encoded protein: CASRNSGQGSEQFF.

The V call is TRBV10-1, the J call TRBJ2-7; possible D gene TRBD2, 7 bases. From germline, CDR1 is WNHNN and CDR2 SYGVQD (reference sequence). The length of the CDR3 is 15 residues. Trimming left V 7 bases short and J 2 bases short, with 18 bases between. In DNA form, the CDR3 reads TGCGCCAGCACCCCCCACTTAGGGGGGGCCTACGAGCAGTACTTC. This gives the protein CASTPHLGGAYEQYF.

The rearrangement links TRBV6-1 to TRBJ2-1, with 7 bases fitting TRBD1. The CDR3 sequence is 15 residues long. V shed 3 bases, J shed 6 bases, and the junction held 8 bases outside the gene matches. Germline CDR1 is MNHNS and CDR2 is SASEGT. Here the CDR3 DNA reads TGTGCCAGCAGTGAGGACAGGAGCGCGGTCAATGAGCAGTTCTTC. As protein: CASSEDRSAVNEQFF.

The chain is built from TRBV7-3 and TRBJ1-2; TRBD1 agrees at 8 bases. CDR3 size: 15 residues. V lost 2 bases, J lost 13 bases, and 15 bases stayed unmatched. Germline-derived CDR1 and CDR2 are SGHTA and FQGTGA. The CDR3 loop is CASSLEDRVGGGPTF. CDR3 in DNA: TGTGCCAGCAGCTTAGAGGACAGGGTCGGCGGCGGACCCACCTTC.

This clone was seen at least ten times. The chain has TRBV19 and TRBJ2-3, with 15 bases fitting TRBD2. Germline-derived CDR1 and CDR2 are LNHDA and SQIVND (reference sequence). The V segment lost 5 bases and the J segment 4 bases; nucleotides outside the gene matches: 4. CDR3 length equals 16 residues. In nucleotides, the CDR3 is TGTGCCAGTAGTTTAGGACTAGCGGGGGGGTCAGATACGCAGTATTTT. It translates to CASSLGLAGGSDTQYF.

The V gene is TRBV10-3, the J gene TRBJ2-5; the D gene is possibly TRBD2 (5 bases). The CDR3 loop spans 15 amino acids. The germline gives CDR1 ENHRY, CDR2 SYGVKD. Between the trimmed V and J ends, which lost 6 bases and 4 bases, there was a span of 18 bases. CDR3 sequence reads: CAISGDAGGRETQYF. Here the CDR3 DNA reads TGTGCCATCAGCGGAGACGCCGGAGGACGAGAGACCCAGTACTTC.

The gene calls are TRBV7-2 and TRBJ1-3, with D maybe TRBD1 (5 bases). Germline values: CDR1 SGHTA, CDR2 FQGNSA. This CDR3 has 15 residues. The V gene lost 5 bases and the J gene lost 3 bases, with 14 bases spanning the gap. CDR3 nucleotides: TGTGCCAGCAGCCGCTGGGACGGAGGTGGAAACACCATATATTTT. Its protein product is CASSRWDGGGNTIYF.

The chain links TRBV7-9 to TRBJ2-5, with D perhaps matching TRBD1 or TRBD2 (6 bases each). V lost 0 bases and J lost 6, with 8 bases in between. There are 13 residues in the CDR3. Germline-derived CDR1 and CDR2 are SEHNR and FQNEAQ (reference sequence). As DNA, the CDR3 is TGTGCCAGCAGCTTAGCCGGGGGCAAGACCCAGTACTTC. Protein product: CASSLAGGKTQYF.

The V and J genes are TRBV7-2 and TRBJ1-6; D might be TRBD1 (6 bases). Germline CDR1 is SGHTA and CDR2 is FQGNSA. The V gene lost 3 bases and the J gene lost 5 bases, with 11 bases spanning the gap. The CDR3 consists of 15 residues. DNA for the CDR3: TGTGCCAGCAGCTTCGCGGGACAAAATAATTCACCCCTCCACTTT. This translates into CASSFAGQNNSPLHF.